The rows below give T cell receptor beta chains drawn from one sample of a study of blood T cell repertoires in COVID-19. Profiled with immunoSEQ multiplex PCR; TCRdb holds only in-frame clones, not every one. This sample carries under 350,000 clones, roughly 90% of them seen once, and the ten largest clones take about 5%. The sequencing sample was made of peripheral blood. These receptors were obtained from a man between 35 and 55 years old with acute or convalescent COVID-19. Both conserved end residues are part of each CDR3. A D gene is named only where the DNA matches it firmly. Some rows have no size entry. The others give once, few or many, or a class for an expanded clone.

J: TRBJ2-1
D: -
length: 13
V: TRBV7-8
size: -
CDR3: CASSLIAAARQFF
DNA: TGTGCCAGCAGCTTAATTGCGGCCGCTAGGCAGTTCTTC

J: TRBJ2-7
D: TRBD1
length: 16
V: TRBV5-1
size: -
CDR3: CASSSRPGQGSYEQYF
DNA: TGCGCCAGCAGCTCCAGACCGGGACAGGGGTCCTACGAGCAGTACTTC

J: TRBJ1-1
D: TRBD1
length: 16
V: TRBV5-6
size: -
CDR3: CASSLPSGTGNTEAFF
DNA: TGTGCCAGCAGCTTACCTTCCGGGACAGGGAACACTGAAGCTTTCTTT

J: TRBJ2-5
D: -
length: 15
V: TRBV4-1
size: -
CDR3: CASSLKPFSQETQYF
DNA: TGCGCCAGCAGCCTCAAGCCCTTTTCCCAAGAGACCCAGTACTTC

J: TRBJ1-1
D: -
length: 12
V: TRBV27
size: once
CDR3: CASRRPGTEAFF
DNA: TGTGCCAGCAGACGACCAGGCACTGAAGCTTTCTTT

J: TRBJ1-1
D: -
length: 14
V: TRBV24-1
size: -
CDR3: CATSDAGGNTEAFF
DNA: TGTGCCACCAGTGATGCCGGTGGGAACACTGAAGCTTTCTTT

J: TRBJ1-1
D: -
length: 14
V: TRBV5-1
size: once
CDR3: CASSSPGNTNEAFF
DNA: TGCGCCAGCAGCTCCCCGGGGAATACCAATGAAGCTTTCTTT

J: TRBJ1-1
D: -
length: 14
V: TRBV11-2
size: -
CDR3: CASSPRTVNTEAFF
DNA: TGTGCCAGCAGCCCCCGGACAGTTAACACTGAAGCTTTCTTT

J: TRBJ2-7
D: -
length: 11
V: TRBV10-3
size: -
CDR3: CAISEGGPGYF
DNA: TGTGCCATCAGTGAGGGAGGTCCCGGTTACTTC

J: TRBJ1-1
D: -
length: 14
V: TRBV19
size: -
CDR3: CATRRPLPNTEAFF
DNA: TGTGCCACGAGGCGACCGTTGCCGAATACTGAAGCTTTCTTT

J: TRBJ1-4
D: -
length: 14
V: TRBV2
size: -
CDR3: CASSDGQPFEKLFF
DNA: TGTGCCAGCAGTGATGGACAGCCCTTTGAAAAACTGTTTTTT

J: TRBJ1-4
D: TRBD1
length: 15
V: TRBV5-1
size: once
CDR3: CASSWRQGGGEKLFF
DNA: TGCGCCAGCAGCTGGAGGCAGGGGGGAGGTGAAAAACTGTTTTTT

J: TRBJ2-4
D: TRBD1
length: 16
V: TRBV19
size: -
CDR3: CATLDRRGLAKNIQYF
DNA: TGTGCCACCCTGGACAGGAGAGGTTTAGCCAAAAACATTCAGTACTTC

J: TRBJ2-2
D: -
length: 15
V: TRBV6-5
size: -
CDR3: CASSYVVGLTGELFF
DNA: TGTGCCAGCAGTTACGTCGTGGGGCTCACCGGGGAGCTGTTTTTT

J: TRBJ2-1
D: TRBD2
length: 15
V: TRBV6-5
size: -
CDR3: CASSYRGGRNNEQFF
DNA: TGTGCCAGCAGTTACCGGGGGGGCCGTAACAATGAGCAGTTCTTC

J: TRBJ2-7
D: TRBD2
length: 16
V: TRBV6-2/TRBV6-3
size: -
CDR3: CASSYGPSGGPLEQYF
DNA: TGTGCCAGCAGTTATGGCCCTAGCGGGGGCCCTCTGGAGCAGTACTTC

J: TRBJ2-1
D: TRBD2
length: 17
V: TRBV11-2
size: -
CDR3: CASSLWAQRGVRNEQFF
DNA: TGTGCCAGCAGCTTGTGGGCGCAGCGGGGGGTCAGGAATGAGCAGTTCTTC

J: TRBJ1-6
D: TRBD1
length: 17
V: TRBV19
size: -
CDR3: CASTSLAGGRHNSPLHF
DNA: TGTGCCAGTACCTCCCTAGCAGGGGGACGGCATAATTCACCCCTCCACTTT

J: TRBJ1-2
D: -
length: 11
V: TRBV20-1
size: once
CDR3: CSAVTGYGYTF
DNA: TGCAGTGCTGTAACAGGTTATGGCTACACCTTC

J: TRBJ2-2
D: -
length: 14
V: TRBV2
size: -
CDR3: CAMRAGVNTGELFF
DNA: TGTGCCATGCGGGCCGGTGTAAACACCGGGGAGCTGTTTTTT

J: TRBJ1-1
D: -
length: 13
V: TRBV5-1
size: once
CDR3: CASSLGGNTEAFF
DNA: TGCGCCAGCAGCTTGGGGGGCAACACTGAAGCTTTCTTT

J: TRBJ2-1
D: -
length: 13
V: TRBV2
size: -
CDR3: CASSKGAWDEQFF
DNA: TGTGCCAGCAGCAAAGGGGCTTGGGATGAGCAGTTCTTC

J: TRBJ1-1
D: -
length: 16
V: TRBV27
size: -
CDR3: CASSLFFDTSNTEAFF
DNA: TGTGCCAGCAGTTTATTTTTCGACACCTCGAACACTGAAGCTTTCTTT

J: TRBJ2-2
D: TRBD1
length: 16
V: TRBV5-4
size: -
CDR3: CASSLGQGANSGELFF
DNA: TGTGCCAGCAGCCTCGGACAGGGGGCTAACTCCGGGGAGCTGTTTTTT

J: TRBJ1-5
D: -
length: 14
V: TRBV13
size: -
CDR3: CASSLGTANQPQHF
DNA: TGTGCCAGCAGCTTAGGGACTGCTAATCAGCCCCAGCATTTT

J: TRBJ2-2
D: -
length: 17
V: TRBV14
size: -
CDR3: CASSQAVTGLSTGELFF
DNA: TGTGCCAGCAGCCAAGCGGTAACAGGGTTGTCCACCGGGGAGCTGTTTTTT

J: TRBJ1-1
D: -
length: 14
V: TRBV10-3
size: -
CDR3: CAISKNRENTEAFF
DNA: TGTGCCATCAGTAAGAACAGGGAGAACACTGAAGCTTTCTTT

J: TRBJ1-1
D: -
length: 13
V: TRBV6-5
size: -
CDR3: CASSLAYGTEAFF
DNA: TGTGCCAGCAGTCTCGCCTACGGCACTGAAGCTTTCTTT

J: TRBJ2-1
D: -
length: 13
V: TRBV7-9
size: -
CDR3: CASSFVDGLRQFF
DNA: TGTGCCAGCAGCTTTGTTGACGGACTAAGGCAGTTCTTC

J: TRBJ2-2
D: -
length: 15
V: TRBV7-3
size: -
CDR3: CASSPLNSNTGELFF
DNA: TGTGCCAGCAGCCCCCTTAACTCGAACACCGGGGAGCTGTTTTTT

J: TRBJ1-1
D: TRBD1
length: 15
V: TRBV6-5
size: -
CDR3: CASSHDQPTGAEAFF
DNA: TGTGCCAGCAGTCACGACCAACCCACAGGGGCTGAAGCTTTCTTT

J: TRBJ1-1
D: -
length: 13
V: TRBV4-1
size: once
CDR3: CASSPAGGTEAFF
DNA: TGCGCCAGCAGCCCGGCGGGGGGCACTGAAGCTTTCTTT

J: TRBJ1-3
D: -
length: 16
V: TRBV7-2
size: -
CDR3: CASSLAGRHSGNTIYF
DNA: TGTGCCAGCAGCTTAGCAGGCAGGCACTCTGGAAACACCATATATTTT